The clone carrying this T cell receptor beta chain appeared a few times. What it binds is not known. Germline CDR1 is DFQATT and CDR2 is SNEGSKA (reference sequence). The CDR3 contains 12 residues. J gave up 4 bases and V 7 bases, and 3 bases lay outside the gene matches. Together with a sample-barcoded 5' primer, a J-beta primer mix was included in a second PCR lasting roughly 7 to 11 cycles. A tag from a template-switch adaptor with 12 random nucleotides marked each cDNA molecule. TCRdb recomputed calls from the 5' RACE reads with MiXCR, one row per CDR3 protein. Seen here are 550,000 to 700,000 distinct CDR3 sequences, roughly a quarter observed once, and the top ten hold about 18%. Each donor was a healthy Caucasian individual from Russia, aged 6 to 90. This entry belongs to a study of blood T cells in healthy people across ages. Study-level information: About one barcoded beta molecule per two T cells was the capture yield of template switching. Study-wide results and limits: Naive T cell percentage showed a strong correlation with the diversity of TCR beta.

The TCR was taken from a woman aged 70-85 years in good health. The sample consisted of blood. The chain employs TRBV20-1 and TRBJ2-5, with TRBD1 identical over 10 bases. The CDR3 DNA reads TGCAGTGTTCGACAGGGGGCAGAGACCCAGTACTTC. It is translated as CSVRQGAETQYF.